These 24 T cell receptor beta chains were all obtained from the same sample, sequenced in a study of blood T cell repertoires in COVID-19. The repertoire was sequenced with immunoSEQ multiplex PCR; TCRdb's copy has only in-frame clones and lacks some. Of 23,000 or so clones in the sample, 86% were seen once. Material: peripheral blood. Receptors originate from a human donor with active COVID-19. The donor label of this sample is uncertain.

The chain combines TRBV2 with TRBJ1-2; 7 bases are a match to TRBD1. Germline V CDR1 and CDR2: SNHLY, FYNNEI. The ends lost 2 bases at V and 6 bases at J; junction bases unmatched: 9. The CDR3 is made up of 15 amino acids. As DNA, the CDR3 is TGTGCCAGCAGTGAACAGGGGGAGAGGGGGAATGGCTACACCTTC. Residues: CASSEQGERGNGYTF.

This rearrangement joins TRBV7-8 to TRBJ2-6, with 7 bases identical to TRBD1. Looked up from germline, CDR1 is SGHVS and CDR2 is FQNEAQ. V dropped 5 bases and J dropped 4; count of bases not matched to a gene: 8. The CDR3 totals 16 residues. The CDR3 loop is CASSAPTGYGANVLTF. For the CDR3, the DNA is TGTGCCAGCAGCGCCCCGACAGGGTACGGGGCCAACGTCCTGACTTTC. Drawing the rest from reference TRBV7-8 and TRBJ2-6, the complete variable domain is GAGVSQSPRYKVAKRGQDVALRCDPISGHVSLFWYQQALGQGPEFLTYFQNEAQLDKSGLPSDRFFAERPEGSVSTLKIQRTQQEDSAVYLCASSAPTGYGANVLTFGAGSRLTVL.

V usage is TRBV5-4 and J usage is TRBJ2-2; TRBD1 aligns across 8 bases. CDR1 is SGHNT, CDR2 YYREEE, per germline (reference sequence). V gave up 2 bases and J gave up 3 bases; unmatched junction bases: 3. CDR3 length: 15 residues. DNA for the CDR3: TGTGCCAGCAGCTTAGGACAGGGCCACACCGGGGAGCTGTTTTTT. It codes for CASSLGQGHTGELFF.

The CDR3 sequence: CASSLELKNTGELFF. CDR3 nucleotides: TGCGCCAGCAGCTTGGAACTGAAGAACACCGGGGAGCTGTTTTTT. This chain uses TRBV5-1 with TRBJ2-2, with D hard to call. The CDR3 sequence is 15 residues long. Germline V gene sequence: CDR1 SGHRS, CDR2 YFSETQ. The V gene lost 0 bases and the J gene lost 1 base, with 7 bases spanning the gap.

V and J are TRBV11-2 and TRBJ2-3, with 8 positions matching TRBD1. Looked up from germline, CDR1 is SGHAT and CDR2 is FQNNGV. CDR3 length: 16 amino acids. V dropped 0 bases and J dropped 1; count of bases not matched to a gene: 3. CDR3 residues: CASSLDQGAGTDTQYF. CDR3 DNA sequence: TGTGCCAGCAGCTTAGATCAGGGGGCCGGCACAGATACGCAGTATTTT.

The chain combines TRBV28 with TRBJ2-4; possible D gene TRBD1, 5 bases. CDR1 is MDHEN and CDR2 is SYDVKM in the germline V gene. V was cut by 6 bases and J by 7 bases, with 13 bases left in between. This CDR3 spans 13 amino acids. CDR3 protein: CASRETASNIQYF. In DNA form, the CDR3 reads TGTGCCAGCAGAGAGACAGCAAGTAACATTCAGTACTTC.

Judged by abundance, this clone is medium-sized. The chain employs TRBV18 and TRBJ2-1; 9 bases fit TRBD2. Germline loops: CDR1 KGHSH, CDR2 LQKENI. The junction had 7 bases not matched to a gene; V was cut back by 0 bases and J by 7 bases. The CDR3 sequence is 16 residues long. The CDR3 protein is CASSPPSAGGGNEQFF. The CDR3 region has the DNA TGTGCCAGCTCACCACCGTCAGCGGGAGGCGGTAATGAGCAGTTCTTC. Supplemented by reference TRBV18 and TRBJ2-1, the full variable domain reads NAGVMQNPRHLVRRRGQEARLRCSPMKGHSHVYWYRQLPEEGLKFMVYLQKENIIDESGMPKERFSAEFPKEGPSILRIQQVVRGDSAAYFCASSPPSAGGGNEQFFGPGTRLTVL.

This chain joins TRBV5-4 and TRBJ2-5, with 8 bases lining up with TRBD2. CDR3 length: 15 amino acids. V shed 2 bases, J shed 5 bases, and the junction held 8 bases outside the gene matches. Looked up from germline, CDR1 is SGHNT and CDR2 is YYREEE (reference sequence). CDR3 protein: CASSFISGGMETQYF. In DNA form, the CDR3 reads TGTGCCAGCAGCTTTATTTCGGGAGGGATGGAGACCCAGTACTTC.

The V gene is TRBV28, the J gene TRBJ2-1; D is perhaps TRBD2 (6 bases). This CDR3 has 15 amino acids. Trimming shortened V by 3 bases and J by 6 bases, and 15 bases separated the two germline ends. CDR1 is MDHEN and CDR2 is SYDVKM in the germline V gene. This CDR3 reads CASSFTGTQGNEQFF. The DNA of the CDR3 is TGTGCCAGCAGTTTCACCGGGACTCAAGGCAATGAGCAGTTCTTC.

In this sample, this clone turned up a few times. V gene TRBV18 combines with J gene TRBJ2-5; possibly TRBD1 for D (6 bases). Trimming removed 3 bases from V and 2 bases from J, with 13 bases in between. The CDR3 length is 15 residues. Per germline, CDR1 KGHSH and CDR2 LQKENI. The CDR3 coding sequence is TGTGCCAGCTCACCCATACAGGGCCCGCAAGAGACCCAGTACTTC. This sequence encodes CASSPIQGPQETQYF.

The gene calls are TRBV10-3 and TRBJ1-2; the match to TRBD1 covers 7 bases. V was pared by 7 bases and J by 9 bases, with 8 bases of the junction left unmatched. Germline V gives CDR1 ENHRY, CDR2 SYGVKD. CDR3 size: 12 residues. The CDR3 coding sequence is TGTGCCATCACCCGGACAGGTCTGCGCTACACCTTC. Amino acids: CAITRTGLRYTF.

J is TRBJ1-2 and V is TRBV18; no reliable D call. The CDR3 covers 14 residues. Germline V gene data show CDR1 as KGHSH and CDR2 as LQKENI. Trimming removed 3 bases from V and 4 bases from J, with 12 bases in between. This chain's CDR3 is CASSPSLEGYGYTF. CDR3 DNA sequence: TGTGCCAGCTCACCTTCGTTGGAGGGCTATGGCTACACCTTC.

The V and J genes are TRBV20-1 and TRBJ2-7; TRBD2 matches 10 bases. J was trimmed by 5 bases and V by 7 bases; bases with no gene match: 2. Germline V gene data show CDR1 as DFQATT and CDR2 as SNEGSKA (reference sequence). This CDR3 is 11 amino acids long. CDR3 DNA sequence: TGCAGTGTGACTAGCGGGCACGAGCAGTACTTC. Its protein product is CSVTSGHEQYF.

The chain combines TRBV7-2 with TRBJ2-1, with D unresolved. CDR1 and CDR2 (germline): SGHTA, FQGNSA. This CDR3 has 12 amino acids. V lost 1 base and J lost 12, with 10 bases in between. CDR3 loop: CASSLEVPGQFF. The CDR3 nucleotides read TGTGCCAGCAGCTTAGAGGTCCCGGGGCAGTTCTTC.

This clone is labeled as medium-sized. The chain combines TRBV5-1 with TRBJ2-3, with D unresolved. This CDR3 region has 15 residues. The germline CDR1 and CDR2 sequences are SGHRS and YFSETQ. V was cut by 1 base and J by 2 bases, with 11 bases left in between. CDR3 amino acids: CASSLIERTTDTQYF. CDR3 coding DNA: TGCGCCAGCAGCTTGATAGAGCGAACCACAGATACGCAGTATTTT. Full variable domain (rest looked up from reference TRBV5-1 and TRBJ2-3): KAGVTQTPRYLIKTRGQQVTLSCSPISGHRSVSWYQQTPGQGLQFLFEYFSETQRNKGNFPGRFSGRQFSNSRSEMNVSTLELGDSALYLCASSLIERTTDTQYFGPGTRLTVL.

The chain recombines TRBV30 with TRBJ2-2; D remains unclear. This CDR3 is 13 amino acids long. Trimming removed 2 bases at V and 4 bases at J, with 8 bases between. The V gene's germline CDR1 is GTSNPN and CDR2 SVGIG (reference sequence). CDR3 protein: CAWSLVSTGELFF. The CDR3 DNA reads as TGTGCCTGGAGTCTTGTTTCCACCGGGGAGCTGTTTTTT.

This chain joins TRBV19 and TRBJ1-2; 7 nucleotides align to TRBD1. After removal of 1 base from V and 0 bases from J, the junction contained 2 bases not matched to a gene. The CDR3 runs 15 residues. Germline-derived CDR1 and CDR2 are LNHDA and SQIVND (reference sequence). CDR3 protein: CASSIAQGANYGYTF. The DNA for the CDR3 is TGTGCCAGTAGTATAGCCCAGGGGGCTAACTATGGCTACACCTTC.

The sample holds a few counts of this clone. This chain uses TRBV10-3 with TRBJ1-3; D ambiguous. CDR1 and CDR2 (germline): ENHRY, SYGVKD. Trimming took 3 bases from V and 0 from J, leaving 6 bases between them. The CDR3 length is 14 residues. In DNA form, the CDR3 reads TGTGCCATCAGTGATGGGAGCTCTGGAAACACCATATATTTT. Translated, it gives CAISDGSSGNTIYF.

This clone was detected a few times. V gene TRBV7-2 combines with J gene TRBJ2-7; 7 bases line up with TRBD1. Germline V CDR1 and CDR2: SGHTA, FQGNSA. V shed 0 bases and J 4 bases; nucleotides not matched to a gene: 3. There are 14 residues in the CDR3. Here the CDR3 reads CASSLAARGYEQYF. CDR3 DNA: TGTGCCAGCAGCTTAGCGGCCAGGGGGTACGAGCAGTACTTC. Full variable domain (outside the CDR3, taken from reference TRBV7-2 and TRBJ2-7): GAGVSQSPSNKVTEKGKDVELRCDPISGHTALYWYRQSLGQGLEFLIYFQGNSAPDKSGLPSDRFSAERTGGSVSTLTIQRTQQEDSAVYLCASSLAARGYEQYFGPGTRLTVT.

Written as DNA, the CDR3 is TGCGCCAGCAGCTCCGCAGGGGGATACGAGCAGTACTTC. Translation: CASSSAGGYEQYF. The chain couples TRBV5-1 to TRBJ2-7; 7 positions agree with TRBD1. The germline CDR1 and CDR2 sequences are SGHRS and YFSETQ. CDR3 length equals 13 residues. Unmatched junction bases numbered 4, after V lost 3 bases and J lost 4 bases. Full variable domain (missing parts from reference TRBV5-1 and TRBJ2-7): KAGVTQTPRYLIKTRGQQVTLSCSPISGHRSVSWYQQTPGQGLQFLFEYFSETQRNKGNFPGRFSGRQFSNSRSEMNVSTLELGDSALYLCASSSAGGYEQYFGPGTRLTVT.

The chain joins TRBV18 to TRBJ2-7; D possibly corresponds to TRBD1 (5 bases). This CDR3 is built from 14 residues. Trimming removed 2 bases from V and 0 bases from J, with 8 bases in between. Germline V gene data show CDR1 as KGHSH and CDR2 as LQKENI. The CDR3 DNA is TGTGCCAGCTCACCAGGTGGGGCCTCCTACGAGCAGTACTTC. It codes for CASSPGGASYEQYF. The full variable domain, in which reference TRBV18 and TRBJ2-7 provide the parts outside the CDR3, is NAGVMQNPRHLVRRRGQEARLRCSPMKGHSHVYWYRQLPEEGLKFMVYLQKENIIDESGMPKERFSAEFPKEGPSILRIQQVVRGDSAAYFCASSPGGASYEQYFGPGTRLTVT.

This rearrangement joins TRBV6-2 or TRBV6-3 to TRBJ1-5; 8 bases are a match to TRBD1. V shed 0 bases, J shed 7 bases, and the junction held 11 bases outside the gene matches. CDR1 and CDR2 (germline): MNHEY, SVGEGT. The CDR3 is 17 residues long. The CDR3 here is CASSYSKVRGRKQPQHF. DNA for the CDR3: TGTGCCAGCAGTTACTCGAAAGTCAGGGGGCGGAAACAGCCCCAGCATTTT.

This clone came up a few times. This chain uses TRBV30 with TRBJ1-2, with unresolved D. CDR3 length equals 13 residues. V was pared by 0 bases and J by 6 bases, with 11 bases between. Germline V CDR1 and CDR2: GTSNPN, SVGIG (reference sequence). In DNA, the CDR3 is TGTGCCTGGAGTGTAATGGGCTCTGATGGCTACACCTTC. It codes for CAWSVMGSDGYTF.

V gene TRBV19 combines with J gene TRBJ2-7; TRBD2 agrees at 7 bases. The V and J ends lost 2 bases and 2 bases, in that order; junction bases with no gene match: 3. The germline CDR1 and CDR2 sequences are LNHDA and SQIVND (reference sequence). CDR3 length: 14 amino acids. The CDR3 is CASSIPGGTYEQYF. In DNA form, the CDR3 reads TGTGCCAGTAGTATACCGGGAGGTACCTACGAGCAGTACTTC.